This T cell receptor beta chain was found in a study of T cells after yellow fever vaccination. The study, taken as a whole, reports: Though it reached lower strength, the secondary response hit its peak faster, day 5 versus 15. A small proportion of clonotypes was detected in both the CD4 and CD8 compartments. Among primary-vaccination clones, most reappeared after the booster, at around 97% for CD4 and roughly 90% for CD8.

This clonotype was picked up a small number of times. Antigen unknown. For TCR, cDNA came from 5'RACE template switching, which added a universal primer site and UMIs. In TCRdb, the 5' RACE reads were re-called with MiXCR into one record per CDR3 protein. The sample has over 300,000 distinct CDR3 sequences, roughly 3.5% seen once. The V and J ends lost 0 bases and 4 bases respectively, with 10 bases between them. CDR3 length: 14 amino acids. Germline V gene sequence: CDR1 SGHRS, CDR2 YFSETQ. The receptor was isolated from a man aged 18 to 29 who received the YFV17D yellow fever vaccine. The material sequenced was PBMCs, taken on the day of the yellow fever booster vaccination. This chain connects TRBV5-1 to TRBJ1-1; TRBD1 might be the D (5 bases). The CDR3 loop reads CASSLAGEGTEAFF. As DNA, the CDR3 is TGCGCCAGCAGCTTGGCGGGGGAAGGCACTGAAGCTTTCTTT.